This is a list of T cell receptor beta chains from one sample in a study of T cell responses to AZD1222 COVID-19 vaccine. TCRdb's copy holds only in-frame clones and misses some; the assay was immunoSEQ multiplex PCR. The repertoire has tens of thousands of clones, roughly nine tenths of them found once; the top ten carry 28%. The sequences come from peripheral blood, collected 28 days after the second AZD1222 dose. These receptors all stem from an adult who received the AZD1222 COVID-19 vaccine. CDR3s include the opening cysteine and the closing phenylalanine or tryptophan. A D gene is named only where the DNA matches it firmly. The listing skips clone size in some rows; elsewhere it reads once, few, many or a size class.

NA	TRBV23-1	NA	15	TRBJ2-4	TGCGCCAGCAGTCAAACGGGGGTTGCCAAAAACATTCAGTACTTC	CASSQTGVAKNIQYF
NA	TRBV15	NA	16	TRBJ2-7	TGTGCCACCAGCAGCGCAAGCGGGCGCCCCGCCTACGAGCAGTACTTC	CATSSASGRPAYEQYF
NA	TRBV3-1/TRBV3-2	NA	15	TRBJ1-3	TGTGCCAGCAGCCAAGGAGGGGGAGGAAGAAACACCATATATTTT	CASSQGGGGRNTIYF
NA	TRBV7-9	NA	13	TRBJ2-7	TGTGCCAGCACCATGGGGGAGATCTACGAGCAGTACTTC	CASTMGEIYEQYF
TRBD1	TRBV4-1	NA	16	TRBJ1-5	TGCGCCAGCACGCCAACGACAGGGCCTAGCAATCAGCCCCAGCATTTT	CASTPTTGPSNQPQHF
NA	TRBV15	NA	14	TRBJ2-7	TGTGCCACCAGCAGAGTCGAGGCTATGCGTCAGCAGTACTTC	CATSRVEAMRQQYF
NA	TRBV11-3	NA	16	TRBJ2-7	TGTGCCAGCAGCTTAGGCCCCGGGGCCTGGTCCTACGAGCAGTACTTC	CASSLGPGAWSYEQYF
NA	TRBV14	NA	16	TRBJ2-7	TGTGCCAGCAGCCAGTTAGGCCCGCGGGGCTCCTACGAGCAGTACTTC	CASSQLGPRGSYEQYF
NA	TRBV27	NA	16	TRBJ1-3	TGTGCCAGCAGTTACTCCGCAGGGATAGGGGGGAACACCATATATTTT	CASSYSAGIGGNTIYF
NA	TRBV7-9	NA	15	TRBJ2-1	TGTGCCAGCAGCTTAGTGGGGAGCTCCTACAATGAGCAGTTCTTC	CASSLVGSSYNEQFF
TRBD1	TRBV7-2	NA	14	TRBJ2-3	TGTGCCAGCAGCCGGGGACAGGGTTCAGATACGCAGTATTTT	CASSRGQGSDTQYF
NA	TRBV3-1/TRBV3-2	once	14	TRBJ2-3	TGTGCCAGCAGCCAAGCTAGGGGTTGGGATACGCAGTATTTT	CASSQARGWDTQYF
TRBD1	TRBV7-9	NA	14	TRBJ1-6	TGTGCCAGCAGCCCCGGGACAGCTATTTCACCCCTCCACTTT	CASSPGTAISPLHF
TRBD1	TRBV5-1	NA	15	TRBJ2-5	TGCGCCAGCAGCCAAGGGGACAGGGGCCCGGAGACCCAGTACTTC	CASSQGDRGPETQYF
NA	TRBV6-5	NA	16	TRBJ1-5	TGTGCCAGCAGGTACGGGGGGCCGGGGGGCAATCAGCCCCAGCATTTT	CASRYGGPGGNQPQHF
NA	TRBV12-1	NA	15	TRBJ2-1	TGTGCCAGCAGCTCATCAGACTGCTCCTACAATGAGCAGTTCTTC	CASSSSDCSYNEQFF